The 23 T cell receptor beta chains given below trace back to one sample, sequenced in a study of neoadjuvant anti-PD-1 for oral cavity cancer. The data were produced by immunoSEQ multiplex PCR, yet TCRdb's version contains in-frame clones alone and is incomplete. The sample has about 16,000 clones; about 68% are singletons. The material sequenced was PBMCs, taken before nivolumab (anti-PD-1) treatment. The source is a person aged 40 to 85 with oral cavity squamous cell carcinoma.

This clone appeared a few times. The chain links TRBV19 to TRBJ1-1; TRBD1 matches 7 bases. Unmatched junction bases numbered 15, after V lost 6 bases and J lost 5 bases. Germline V gene lookup returns CDR1 LNHDA and CDR2 SQIVND (reference sequence). This CDR3 contains 16 residues. The CDR3 spells CASRNPRQGVWTEAFF. Written as DNA, the CDR3 is TGTGCCAGTAGAAACCCCAGACAGGGTGTATGGACTGAAGCTTTCTTT.

The chain combines TRBV19 with TRBJ2-3; D may be TRBD2 (6 bases). The CDR3 runs to 19 residues. The V end was cut by 2 bases, the J end by 0 bases, with 21 bases between. Per the germline V gene, CDR1 is LNHDA and CDR2 is SQIVND (reference sequence). This CDR3 reads CASSILPRLVTTSTDTQYF. The CDR3 DNA sequence: TGTGCCAGTAGTATACTACCCCGACTAGTGACTACTAGCACAGATACGCAGTATTTT.

The gene calls are TRBV7-8 and TRBJ1-5; D is unclear. The CDR3 sequence is 12 residues long. Trimming cost V 5 bases and J 6 bases, with 8 bases left between them. Germline V gives CDR1 SGHVS, CDR2 FQNEAQ. The CDR3 reads CASSPPGQPQHF. In DNA, the CDR3 is TGTGCCAGCAGCCCCCCCGGTCAGCCCCAGCATTTT. Full variable domain (rest looked up from reference TRBV7-8 and TRBJ1-5): GAGVSQSPRYKVAKRGQDVALRCDPISGHVSLFWYQQALGQGPEFLTYFQNEAQLDKSGLPSDRFFAERPEGSVSTLKIQRTQQEDSAVYLCASSPPGQPQHFGDGTRLSIL.

This clone was counted a few times. The chain couples TRBV5-1 to TRBJ2-7; 9 bases fit TRBD1. The V gene's germline CDR1 is SGHRS and CDR2 YFSETQ. Unmatched junction bases numbered 8, after V lost 0 bases and J lost 4 bases. The CDR3 is 16 residues long. This CDR3 is CASSLAGGQGVYEQYF. The CDR3 nucleotides are TGCGCCAGCAGCTTGGCAGGGGGACAGGGAGTGTACGAGCAGTACTTC.

This rearrangement joins TRBV9 to TRBJ1-2, with no clear D. This CDR3 has 13 amino acids. Trimming pared 1 base from V and 4 bases from J, leaving 8 bases between. CDR1 and CDR2 (germline): SGDLS, YYNGEE. For the CDR3, the DNA is TGTGCCAGCAGCGTATACATGAGCTATGGCTACACCTTC. Protein product: CASSVYMSYGYTF.

The V call is TRBV6-1, the J call TRBJ1-2, with D perhaps TRBD1 (5 bases). Germline lookup yields CDR1 MNHNS and CDR2 SASEGT. The CDR3 loop spans 14 amino acids. Trimming removed 0 bases from V and 6 bases from J, with 11 bases in between. This CDR3 is CASSEASGLDGYTF. The CDR3 DNA reads TGTGCCAGCAGTGAAGCTTCGGGGCTGGATGGCTACACCTTC.

V is TRBV7-9 and J is TRBJ2-5, with 8 bases aligning to TRBD2. The CDR3 has 16 residues. Trimming took 1 base from V and 4 from J; bases not matched to a gene: 8. Germline V CDR1 and CDR2: SEHNR, FQNEAQ (reference sequence). Written as DNA, the CDR3 is TGTGCCAGCAGCTTAGTTGGGAGCGGGAGTGGAGAGACCCAGTACTTC. Amino acids: CASSLVGSGSGETQYF.

The chain recombines TRBV5-4 with TRBJ2-7; TRBD2 matches at 7 bases. The germline V gene encodes CDR1 SGHNT and CDR2 YYREEE (reference sequence). This CDR3 is 15 amino acids long. With 0 bases clipped from V and 1 base from J, the junction kept 4 bases outside the gene matches. The CDR3 DNA reads as TGTGCCAGCAGCTTGGGCGGGAGTGGATCCTACGAGCAGTACTTC. It is translated as CASSLGGSGSYEQYF.

The chain couples TRBV6-1 to TRBJ1-2, with a possible D match to TRBD1 (6 bases). Trimming left V 6 bases short and J 5 bases short, with 7 bases between. The CDR3 runs to 11 residues. Per the germline V gene, CDR1 is MNHNS and CDR2 is SASEGT. CDR3 coding DNA: TGTGCCAGCAGCCAGGGGTATGGCTACACCTTC. It translates to CASSQGYGYTF.

V is TRBV27 and J is TRBJ2-2; D may be TRBD2 (5 bases). The V end was cut by 3 bases, the J end by 6 bases, with 11 bases between. The CDR3 totals 14 residues. In germline, CDR1 is MNHEY, CDR2 SMNVEV (reference sequence). The CDR3 nucleotides read TGTGCCAGCAGTTTTCGGGCTAGCCCCGGGGAGCTGTTTTTT. This sequence encodes CASSFRASPGELFF.

This clone was found a few times. V usage is TRBV7-3 and J usage is TRBJ1-1; D unclear. Germline V gene data show CDR1 as SGHTA and CDR2 as FQGTGA. V was shortened by 3 bases and J by 4 bases, with 12 bases between the two germline ends. CDR3 length equals 14 residues. CDR3 DNA: TGTGCCAGCAGCTTTAGGGCGCGAGGCACTGAAGCTTTCTTT. This sequence encodes CASSFRARGTEAFF. Full variable domain (remainder filled in from reference TRBV7-3 and TRBJ1-1): GAGVSQTPSNKVTEKGKYVELRCDPISGHTALYWYRQSLGQGPEFLIYFQGTGAADDSGLPNDRFFAVRPEGSVSTLKIQRTERGDSAVYLCASSFRARGTEAFFGQGTRLTVV.

The V call is TRBV7-2, the J call TRBJ2-7; D remains unclear. Between the trimmed V and J ends, which lost 5 bases and 3 bases, there was a span of 8 bases. The CDR3 sequence is 12 residues long. Germline V gives CDR1 SGHTA, CDR2 FQGNSA. This CDR3 reads CASSLSRYEQYF. In DNA, the CDR3 is TGTGCCAGCAGCCTCAGCCGCTACGAGCAGTACTTC.

The rearrangement joins TRBV28 to TRBJ1-2, with D uncertain. The germline V and J ends were trimmed by 3 bases and 8 bases, with 16 bases remaining between them. The CDR3 consists of 14 residues. The germline gives CDR1 MDHEN, CDR2 SYDVKM. As DNA, the CDR3 is TGTGCCAGCAGTTTGGTCGGGCAAAACGCAGGCTACACCTTC. Translating it yields CASSLVGQNAGYTF.

The rearrangement links TRBV30 to TRBJ2-3, with D unclear. CDR3 size: 12 residues. The V gene lost 1 base and the J gene lost 5 bases, with 7 bases spanning the gap. Germline lookup yields CDR1 GTSNPN and CDR2 SVGIG (reference sequence). The CDR3 bases are TGTGCCTGGAGTGATTCCAGAGATACGCAGTATTTT. This encodes CAWSDSRDTQYF.

V gene TRBV28 combines with J gene TRBJ1-2; D ambiguous. Trimming took off 2 bases at V and 7 bases at J, with 8 bases between the two ends. The length of the CDR3 is 12 residues. Germline CDR1 is MDHEN and CDR2 is SYDVKM. In nucleotides, the CDR3 is TGTGCCAGCAGTTTAGAGTTGGGTGGCTACACCTTC. Translating it yields CASSLELGGYTF.

The V and J genes are TRBV29-1 and TRBJ1-2, with 9 bases fitting TRBD1. The CDR3 is 13 amino acids. Trimming removed 0 bases from V and 7 bases from J; junction bases left unmatched: 3. Germline CDR1 SQVTM, CDR2 ANQGSEA. The CDR3 bases are TGCAGCGTTGAAGAAACAGGGGGCCGTGGCTACACCTTC. It yields the protein CSVEETGGRGYTF.

The chain is built from TRBV9 and TRBJ2-7, with TRBD2 matching 11 bases. Germline V gives CDR1 SGDLS, CDR2 YYNGEE. The CDR3 is 15 amino acids. The J segment lost 6 bases and the V segment lost 0 bases, leaving 5 bases of the junction unmatched. The CDR3 bases are TGTGCCAGCAGCGTAGATGCTAGCGGGAGGCGCGAGCAGTACTTC. Amino acid sequence: CASSVDASGRREQYF.

The chain joins TRBV27 to TRBJ2-6; D not certain. Germline CDR1 and CDR2: MNHEY and SMNVEV (reference sequence). CDR3 length: 15 amino acids. V gave up 3 bases and J gave up 2 bases, with 8 bases separating them. The CDR3 loop is CASSLNPTGANVLTF. For the CDR3, the DNA is TGTGCCAGCAGTTTGAATCCTACTGGGGCCAACGTCCTGACTTTC.

The chain links TRBV10-2 to TRBJ2-7; D might be TRBD1 or TRBD2, each matching 5 bases. The length of the CDR3 is 14 residues. V was cut by 3 bases and J by 2 bases, with 11 bases left in between. Germline V gives CDR1 WSHSY, CDR2 SAAADI. The CDR3, as DNA: TGCGCCAGCAGTGAATCCAGGGACGCCTACGAGCAGTACTTC. This translates into CASSESRDAYEQYF.

V and J are TRBV27 and TRBJ1-1; 10 bases map to TRBD1. CDR1 MNHEY and CDR2 SMNVEV come from the germline V gene (reference sequence). This CDR3 spans 14 amino acids. With V trimmed by 4 bases and J by 5 bases, 4 bases remained unmatched. The CDR3: CASSSGQGRTEAFF. In DNA form, the CDR3 reads TGTGCCAGCAGTTCGGGACAGGGGCGGACTGAAGCTTTCTTT.

V and J are TRBV4-1 and TRBJ2-7; D perhaps matches TRBD2 (6 bases). The CDR3 contains 14 residues. Germline CDR1 and CDR2: MGHRA and YSYEKL. V was shortened by 1 base and J by 4 bases, with 11 bases between the two germline ends. CDR3 residues: CASSQVSGVYEQYF. The CDR3 DNA is TGCGCCAGCAGCCAAGTATCGGGAGTATACGAGCAGTACTTC.

This clone showed up just a few times. The chain joins TRBV5-6 to TRBJ1-2, with TRBD1 identical over 8 bases. The germline gives CDR1 SGHDT, CDR2 YYEEEE. The V and J ends lost 5 bases and 2 bases, in that order; junction bases with no gene match: 8. The CDR3 has 15 residues. CDR3 DNA sequence: TGTGCCAGCAGTCTAAAGGGACAGGAGAACTATGGCTACACCTTC. Translation gives CASSLKGQENYGYTF.

The rearrangement links TRBV28 to TRBJ2-7; 10 nucleotides align to TRBD1. The CDR3 consists of 17 residues. Losses at the gene ends were 4 bases for V and 7 bases for J; bases not matched to a gene: 16. CDR1 MDHEN and CDR2 SYDVKM come from the germline V gene. CDR3 amino acids: CASSSRQGAAGFREQYF. The CDR3, as DNA: TGTGCCAGCAGTTCCAGACAGGGGGCGGCGGGGTTCCGGGAGCAGTACTTC.